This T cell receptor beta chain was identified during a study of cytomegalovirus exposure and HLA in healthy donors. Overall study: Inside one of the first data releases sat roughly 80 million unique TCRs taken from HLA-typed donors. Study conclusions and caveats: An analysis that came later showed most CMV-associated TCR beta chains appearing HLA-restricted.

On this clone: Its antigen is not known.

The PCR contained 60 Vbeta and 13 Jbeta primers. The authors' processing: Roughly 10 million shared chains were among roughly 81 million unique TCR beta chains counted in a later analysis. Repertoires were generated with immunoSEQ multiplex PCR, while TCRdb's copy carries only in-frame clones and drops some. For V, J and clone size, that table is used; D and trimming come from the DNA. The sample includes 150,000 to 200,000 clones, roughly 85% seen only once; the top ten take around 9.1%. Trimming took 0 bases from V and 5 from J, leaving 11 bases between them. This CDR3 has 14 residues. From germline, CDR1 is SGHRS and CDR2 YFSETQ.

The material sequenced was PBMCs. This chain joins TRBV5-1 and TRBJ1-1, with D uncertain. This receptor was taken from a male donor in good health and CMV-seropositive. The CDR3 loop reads CASSLEHPGTEAFF. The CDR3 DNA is TGCGCCAGCAGCTTGGAACACCCGGGGACTGAAGCTTTCTTT.